These 23 T cell receptor beta chains were all obtained from the same sample, sequenced in a study of graft-versus-host responses after intestinal transplantation. Their target antigens are unknown. The method was immunoSEQ multiplex PCR; TCRdb's version includes in-frame clones alone and lacks a portion of them. The table shows tens of thousands of clones, with 85% to 95% occurring only once. The sequencing here drew on unstimulated CD8+ T cells sorted from spleen or lymph node cells, taken before transplant. The receptors derive from a human donor who was the organ donor for an intestinal transplant.

This clone appeared a single time. The V call is TRBV18, the J call TRBJ2-3, with a tentative D call TRBD1 (5 bases). Germline V CDR1 and CDR2: KGHSH, LQKENI. V lost 4 bases, J lost 0 bases, and 14 bases lay in between. This CDR3 is built from 16 residues. As DNA, the CDR3 is TGTGCCAGCTCACTCTACGACAGATATAGCACAGATACGCAGTATTTT. Translation gives CASSLYDRYSTDTQYF.

The J gene is TRBJ2-7, the V gene TRBV9, with D maybe TRBD1 (6 bases). V lost 2 bases, J lost 5 bases, and 14 bases lay in between. The CDR3 consists of 14 residues. Germline values: CDR1 SGDLS, CDR2 YYNGEE. CDR3 sequence reads: CASSVSGAGHEQYF. CDR3 DNA sequence: TGTGCCAGCAGCGTTTCAGGGGCAGGCCACGAGCAGTACTTC.

The CDR3 sequence: CAWSHKTGRSPLHF. The CDR3 DNA reads as TGTGCCTGGAGTCATAAGACAGGGCGTTCACCCCTCCACTTT. V and J are TRBV30 and TRBJ1-6; 7 nucleotides match TRBD1. V was clipped by 2 bases and J by 9 bases; unmatched bases: 7. The CDR3 is 14 amino acids. Germline CDR1 and CDR2: GTSNPN and SVGIG (reference sequence).

This chain uses TRBV29-1 with TRBJ2-7, with 11 bases fitting TRBD1. J gave up 6 bases and V 4 bases, and 11 bases lay outside the gene matches. Germline loops: CDR1 SQVTM, CDR2 ANQGSEA. The CDR3 loop spans 15 amino acids. Here the CDR3 DNA reads TGCAGCGTTGTTAAGGGGCCGGGACAGGGGGGCGAGCAGTACTTC. Protein sequence: CSVVKGPGQGGEQYF.

The chain employs TRBV2 and TRBJ2-7; the D call may be TRBD1 or TRBD2 (5 bases each). This CDR3 is 14 amino acids long. Per germline, CDR1 SNHLY and CDR2 FYNNEI. Trimming took off 5 bases at V and 6 bases at J, with 17 bases between the two ends. CDR3 region: CASSNGHEGGEQYF. Here the CDR3 DNA reads TGTGCCAGCAGTAACGGACATGAGGGTGGCGAGCAGTACTTC.

This clone was seen once. The genes are TRBV4-3 and TRBJ2-5, with 10 bases matching TRBD2. In germline, CDR1 is LGHNA, CDR2 YSLEER. Trimming removed 4 bases from V and 4 bases from J; junction bases left unmatched: 6. This CDR3 is built from 15 residues. This chain's CDR3 is CASSLLLAGGETQYF. CDR3 DNA sequence: TGCGCCAGCAGCCTGCTTTTAGCGGGGGGAGAGACCCAGTACTTC.

This chain connects TRBV13 to TRBJ2-7; TRBD1 might be the D (6 bases). Germline V gives CDR1 PRHDT, CDR2 FYEKMQ (reference sequence). This CDR3 comprises 15 residues. Trimming removed 4 bases at V and 1 base at J, with 14 bases between. CDR3 loop: CASSSTGSISYEQYF. The CDR3 region has the DNA TGTGCCAGCAGCTCCACAGGGTCGATTTCCTACGAGCAGTACTTC.

This chain uses TRBV7-8 with TRBJ2-7; D gene ambiguous. The CDR3 length is 19 residues. Germline CDR1 is SGHVS and CDR2 is FQNEAQ. Trimming pared 0 bases from V and 1 base from J, leaving 22 bases between. The chain's CDR3 is CASSLAEDGLQWASYEQYF. As DNA, the CDR3 is TGTGCCAGCAGCTTAGCCGAGGACGGTTTGCAATGGGCTTCCTACGAGCAGTACTTC.

The DNA of the CDR3 is TGTGCCAGCAGTGATGGGACTAGCGGCTACAATGAGCAGTTCTTC. Its protein is CASSDGTSGYNEQFF. The chain has TRBV6-1 and TRBJ2-1, with 11 bases fitting TRBD2. J lost 3 bases, V lost 3 bases, and 1 base had no gene match. Germline V lookup: CDR1 MNHNS, CDR2 SASEGT. The CDR3 has 15 residues.

The chain recombines TRBV7-6 with TRBJ2-7, with D possibly being TRBD1 (6 bases). The CDR3 extends over 16 amino acids. The germline gives CDR1 SGHVS, CDR2 FNYEAQ. Deletions cut 1 base from V and 4 bases from J, with 17 bases between. This chain's CDR3 is CASSLDREKGLYEQYF. For the CDR3, the DNA is TGTGCCAGCAGCTTAGACAGGGAAAAGGGCCTTTACGAGCAGTACTTC.

This clone was observed once. The chain employs TRBV5-4 and TRBJ2-7; a weak D match, TRBD1 (6 bases). The CDR3 sequence is 14 residues long. Germline CDR1 is SGHNT and CDR2 is YYREEE (reference sequence). V was pared by 4 bases and J by 2 bases, with 13 bases between. The CDR3 is CASSPTDRTYEQYF. In DNA form, the CDR3 reads TGTGCCAGCAGCCCTACCGACAGGACCTACGAGCAGTACTTC.

J is TRBJ1-2 and V is TRBV11-2; D possibly corresponds to TRBD1 (5 bases). Trimming pared 5 bases from V and 4 bases from J, leaving 5 bases between. The CDR3 extends over 11 amino acids. In germline, CDR1 is SGHAT, CDR2 FQNNGV. CDR3 in amino acids: CASSDSYGYTF. CDR3 nucleotides: TGTGCCAGCAGCGACAGCTATGGCTACACCTTC.

The chain combines TRBV19 with TRBJ1-1; TRBD1 is a possible D gene (5 bases). The germline V gene has CDR1 LNHDA and CDR2 SQIVND (reference sequence). The V and J ends lost 7 bases and 4 bases respectively, with 10 bases between them. This CDR3 spans 12 amino acids. Written as DNA, the CDR3 is TGTGCCAGTACAAGGGACGGCACTGAAGCTTTCTTT. This codes for CASTRDGTEAFF.

The CDR3 loop is CASSPRTGRLDYGYTF. CDR3 sequence (DNA): TGTGCCAGCTCACCACGTACAGGGAGGTTGGACTATGGCTACACCTTC. The rearrangement uses TRBV18 and TRBJ1-2; D possibly corresponds to TRBD1 (6 bases). Trimming took off 1 base at V and 3 bases at J, with 15 bases between the two ends. Germline loops: CDR1 KGHSH, CDR2 LQKENI. This CDR3 has 16 residues.

The chain joins TRBV4-3 to TRBJ2-3, with D tentatively TRBD2 (5 bases). Trimming left V 2 bases short and J 6 bases short, with 12 bases between. Per germline, CDR1 LGHNA and CDR2 YSLEER. The CDR3 has 14 residues. The CDR3 coding sequence is TGCGCCAGCAGCCAATCCCTAGCTTCCGATACGCAGTATTTT. As protein: CASSQSLASDTQYF.

The gene calls are TRBV5-5 and TRBJ1-2; D is ambiguous. Germline V gene lookup returns CDR1 SGHKS and CDR2 YYEKEE (reference sequence). The CDR3 runs 15 residues. Trimming cost V 3 bases and J 4 bases, with 16 bases left between them. The CDR3: CASSSGLMGGYGYTF. CDR3 sequence (DNA): TGTGCCAGCAGCTCCGGTCTGATGGGTGGCTATGGCTACACCTTC.

This sequence joins TRBV11-2 and TRBJ2-5; D gene ambiguous. Germline assignment: CDR1 SGHAT and CDR2 FQNNGV. CDR3 length: 15 residues. V shed 0 bases and J shed 0 bases, with 8 bases lying between them. Here the CDR3 reads CASSLDAGYQETQYF. The CDR3, as DNA: TGTGCCAGCAGCTTAGATGCCGGGTACCAAGAGACCCAGTACTTC.

This clone was seen once. One end of the junction does not line up with germline, which may come from a read error. The chain couples TRBV7-8 to TRBJ2-3, with 7 bases fitting TRBD2. CDR3 length: 14 residues. Per the germline V gene, CDR1 is SGHVS and CDR2 is FQNEAQ. CDR3 nucleotides: TGTGCCAGCAGCCTAGCGGCCGACACAGATACGCAGTATTTT. It encodes CASSLAADTDTQYF.

The chain links TRBV9 to TRBJ1-1, with D unclear. The CDR3 runs 14 residues. The germline V gene encodes CDR1 SGDLS and CDR2 YYNGEE. Trimming pared 0 bases from V and 3 bases from J, leaving 9 bases between. The CDR3 protein is CASSVVGVDTEAFF. The CDR3 DNA reads TGTGCCAGCAGCGTAGTTGGGGTAGACACTGAAGCTTTCTTT.

The chain uses TRBV5-1 and TRBJ2-7, with a tentative D call TRBD2 (6 bases). The CDR3 is 13 amino acids. V lost 0 bases and J 5 bases, leaving 9 bases between the germline ends. CDR1 SGHRS and CDR2 YFSETQ come from the germline V gene. The CDR3 loop is CASSLGLANEQYF. The CDR3 nucleotides read TGCGCCAGCAGCTTGGGGCTAGCGAACGAGCAGTACTTC.

V gene TRBV25-1 combines with J gene TRBJ1-1; no clear D gene. This CDR3 has 13 amino acids. Germline V lookup: CDR1 MGHDK, CDR2 SYGVNS. V dropped 6 bases and J dropped 3 bases, with 11 bases sitting between them. The CDR3 loop is CASRRAVYTEAFF. Written as DNA, the CDR3 is TGTGCCAGCAGAAGGGCAGTTTACACTGAAGCTTTCTTT.

The rearrangement joins TRBV7-6 to TRBJ1-1, with D perhaps TRBD1 (5 bases). Trimming took off 5 bases at V and 1 base at J, with 20 bases between the two ends. Germline CDR1 and CDR2: SGHVS and FNYEAQ. The CDR3 has 17 amino acids. This CDR3 reads CASSLGVWTGTNTEAFF. For the CDR3, the DNA is TGTGCCAGCAGCCTGGGGGTTTGGACGGGAACGAACACTGAAGCTTTCTTT.

The rearrangement links TRBV6-5 to TRBJ2-5; D gene uncertain. The CDR3 consists of 13 residues. CDR1 MNHEY and CDR2 SVGAGI come from the germline V gene. V was clipped by 6 bases and J by 5 bases, with 13 bases between them. CDR3 sequence (DNA): TGTGCCAGCAGCGGAGTAAGGGTGGAGACCCAGTACTTC. It yields the protein CASSGVRVETQYF.